The source of this T cell receptor beta chain is a study of identical twins. Whole-study findings and limits: Recombination models fit unrelated individuals' TCR alpha sharing but underestimated twins'. Clonotypes of the beta chain that were abundant in cord blood carried fewer insertions (memory repertoires showed none).

The CDR3 contains 17 residues. V lost 0 bases, J lost 7 bases, and 12 bases stayed unmatched. Germline V gene sequence: CDR1 LGHDT, CDR2 YNNKEL (reference sequence). Note on this clonotype: Its matching antigen is unknown.

Carrying unique molecular identifiers, the cDNA also gained a universal primer site through template switching. Each CDR3 protein gets one entry after TCRdb re-called the 5' RACE reads with MiXCR. The sample holds more than 1.5 million distinct CDR3 sequences, roughly 35% seen once. Sample: cord blood. The V call is TRBV3-1, the J call TRBJ2-7; 10 bases are shared with TRBD2. This receptor was obtained from a newborn girl in good health. CDR3 protein: CASSQEASGGYYNEQYF. CDR3 nucleotides: TGTGCCAGCAGCCAAGAGGCTAGCGGGGGATACTACAATGAGCAGTACTTC.